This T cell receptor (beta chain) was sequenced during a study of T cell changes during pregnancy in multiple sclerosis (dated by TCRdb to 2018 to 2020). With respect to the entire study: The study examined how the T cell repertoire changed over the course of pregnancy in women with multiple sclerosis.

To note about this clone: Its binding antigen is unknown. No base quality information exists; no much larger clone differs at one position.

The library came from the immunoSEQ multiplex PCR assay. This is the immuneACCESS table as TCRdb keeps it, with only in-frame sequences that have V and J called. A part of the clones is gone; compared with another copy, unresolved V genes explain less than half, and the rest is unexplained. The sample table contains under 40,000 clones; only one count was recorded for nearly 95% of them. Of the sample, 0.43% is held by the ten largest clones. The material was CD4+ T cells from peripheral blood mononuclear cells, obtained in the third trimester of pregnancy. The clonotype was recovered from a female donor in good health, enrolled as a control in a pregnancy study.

The DNA sequence is given as TGCGCCAGCAGACCGACAGATCAGGGCGGCTACACCTTC. Translation gives CASRPTDQGGYTF. The chain joins TRBV5-1 to TRBJ1-2; TRBD1 is a possible D gene, resting on 5 matching bases. The CDR3 measures 13 amino acids from cysteine to phenylalanine. The retained sequence is limited to the CDR3, 39 bases, with the frame set at the first base. Trimming removed 5 bases from V and 8 bases from J, leaving 16 bases between the germline ends. The germline V gene sets CDR1 to SGHRS and CDR2 to YFSETQ.